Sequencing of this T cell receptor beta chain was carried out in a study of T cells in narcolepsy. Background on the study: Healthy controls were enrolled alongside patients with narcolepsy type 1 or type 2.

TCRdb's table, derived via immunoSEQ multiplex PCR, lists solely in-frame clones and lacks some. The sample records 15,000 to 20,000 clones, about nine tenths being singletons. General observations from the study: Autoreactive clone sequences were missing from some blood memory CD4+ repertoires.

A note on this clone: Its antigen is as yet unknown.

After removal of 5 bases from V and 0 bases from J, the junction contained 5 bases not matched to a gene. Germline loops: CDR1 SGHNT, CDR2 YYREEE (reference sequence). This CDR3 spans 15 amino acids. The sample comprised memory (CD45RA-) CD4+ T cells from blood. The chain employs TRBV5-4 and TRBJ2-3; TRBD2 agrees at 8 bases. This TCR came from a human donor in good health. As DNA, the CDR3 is TGTGCCAGCAGTTCAGCGGGAGCTAGCACAGATACGCAGTATTTT. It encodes CASSSAGASTDTQYF. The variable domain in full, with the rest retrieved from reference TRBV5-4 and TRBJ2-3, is ETGVTQSPTHLIKTRGQQVTLRCSSQSGHNTVSWYQQALGQGPQFIFQYYREEENGRGNFPPRFSGLQFPNYSSELNVNALELDDSALYLCASSSAGASTDTQYFGPGTRLTVL.